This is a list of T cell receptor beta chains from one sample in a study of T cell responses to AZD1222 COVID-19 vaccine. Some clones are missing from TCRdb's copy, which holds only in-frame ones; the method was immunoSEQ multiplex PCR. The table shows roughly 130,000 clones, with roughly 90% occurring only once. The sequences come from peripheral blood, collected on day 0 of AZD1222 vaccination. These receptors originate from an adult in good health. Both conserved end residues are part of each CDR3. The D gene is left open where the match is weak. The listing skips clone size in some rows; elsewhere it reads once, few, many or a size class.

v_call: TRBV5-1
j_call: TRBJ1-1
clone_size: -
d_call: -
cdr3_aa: CASSFNGEGTEAFF
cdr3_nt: TGCGCCAGCAGCTTCAACGGGGAGGGAACTGAAGCTTTCTTT

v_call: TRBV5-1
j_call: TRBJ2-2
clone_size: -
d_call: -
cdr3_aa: CASSLSGVRAGELFF
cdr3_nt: TGCGCCAGCAGCTTGTCCGGGGTGAGGGCCGGGGAGCTGTTTTTT

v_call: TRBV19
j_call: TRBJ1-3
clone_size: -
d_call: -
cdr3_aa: CASSIRTASSGNTIYF
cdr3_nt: TGTGCCAGTAGTATTAGGACGGCGAGCTCTGGAAACACCATATATTTT

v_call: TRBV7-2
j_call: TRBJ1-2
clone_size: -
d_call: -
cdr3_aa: CASSVGLNYGYTF
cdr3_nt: TGTGCCAGCAGCGTGGGTCTTAACTATGGCTACACCTTC

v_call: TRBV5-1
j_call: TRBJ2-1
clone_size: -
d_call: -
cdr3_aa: CASSTGSGNLHEQFF
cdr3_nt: TGCGCCAGCAGCACGGGAAGCGGCAACCTCCATGAGCAGTTCTTC

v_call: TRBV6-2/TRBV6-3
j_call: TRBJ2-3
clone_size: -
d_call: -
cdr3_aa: CASSYGGLATSTDTQYF
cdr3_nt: TGTGCCAGCAGTTACGGGGGACTGGCTACTAGCACAGATACGCAGTATTTT

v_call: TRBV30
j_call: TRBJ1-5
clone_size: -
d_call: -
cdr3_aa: CAWSVRSNQPQHF
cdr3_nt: TGTGCCTGGAGTGTAAGGAGCAATCAGCCCCAGCATTTT

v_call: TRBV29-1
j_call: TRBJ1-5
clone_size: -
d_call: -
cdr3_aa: CSVAGGENFNQPQHF
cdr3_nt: TGCAGCGTTGCGGGGGGCGAGAACTTCAATCAGCCCCAGCATTTT

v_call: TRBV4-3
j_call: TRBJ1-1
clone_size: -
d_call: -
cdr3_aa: CASSQGEGSGNTEAFF
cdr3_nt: TGCGCCAGCAGCCAAGGGGAGGGGTCGGGGAACACTGAAGCTTTCTTT

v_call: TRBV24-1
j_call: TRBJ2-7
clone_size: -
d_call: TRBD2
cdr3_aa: CATSGGSRGGYEQYF
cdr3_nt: TGTGCCACCAGTGGCGGATCTCGGGGGGGCTACGAGCAGTACTTC

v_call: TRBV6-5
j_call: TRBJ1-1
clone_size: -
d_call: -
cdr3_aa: CASRPTGRTEAFF
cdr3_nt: TGTGCCAGCAGACCTACGGGTCGCACTGAAGCTTTCTTT

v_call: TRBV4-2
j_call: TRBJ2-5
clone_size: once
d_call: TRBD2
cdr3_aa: CASSQVPSGGTKQETQYF
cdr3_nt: TGTGCCAGCAGCCAAGTTCCGAGCGGGGGAACCAAACAAGAGACCCAGTACTTC

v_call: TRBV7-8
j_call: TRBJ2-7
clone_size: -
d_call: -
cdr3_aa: CASSFGETYEQYF
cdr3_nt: TGTGCCAGCAGCTTTGGCGAGACCTACGAGCAGTACTTC

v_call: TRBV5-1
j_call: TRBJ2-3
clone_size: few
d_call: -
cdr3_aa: CASTPLSTDTQYF
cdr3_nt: TGCGCCAGCACCCCACTGAGCACAGATACGCAGTATTTT

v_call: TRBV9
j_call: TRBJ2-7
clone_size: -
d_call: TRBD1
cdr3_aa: CASSVAGTGFGEQYF
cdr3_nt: TGTGCCAGCAGCGTAGCTGGGACAGGGTTCGGCGAGCAGTACTTC

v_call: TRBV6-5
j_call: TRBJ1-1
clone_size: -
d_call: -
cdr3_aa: CASSYSRFTTAEAFF
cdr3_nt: TGTGCCAGCAGTTACTCGAGGTTCACGACAGCCGAAGCTTTCTTT

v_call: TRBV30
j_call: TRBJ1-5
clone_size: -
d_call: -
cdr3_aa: CAWSRSSNQPQHF
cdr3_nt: TGTGCCTGGAGTCGCAGTAGCAATCAGCCCCAGCATTTT

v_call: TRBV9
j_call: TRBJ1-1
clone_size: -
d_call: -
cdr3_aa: CASSVAIDTNTEAFF
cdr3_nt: TGTGCCAGCAGCGTAGCCATCGACACGAACACTGAAGCTTTCTTT

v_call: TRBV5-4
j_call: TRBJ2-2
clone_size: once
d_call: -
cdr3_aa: CASSLTDTGELFF
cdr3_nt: TGTGCCAGCAGCTTGACAGACACCGGGGAGCTGTTTTTT

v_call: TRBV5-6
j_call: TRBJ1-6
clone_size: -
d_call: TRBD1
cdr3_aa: CASSLEGQGAYSPLHF
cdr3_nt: TGTGCCAGCAGCTTGGAGGGACAGGGGGCTTATTCACCCCTCCACTTT

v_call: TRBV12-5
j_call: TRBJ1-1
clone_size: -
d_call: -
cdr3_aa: CASGNGPKNTEAFF
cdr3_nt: TGTGCTAGTGGTAACGGACCGAAGAACACTGAAGCTTTCTTT

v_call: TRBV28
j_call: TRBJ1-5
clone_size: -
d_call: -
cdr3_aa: CASRDYPNQPQHF
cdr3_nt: TGTGCCAGCCGGGACTACCCTAATCAGCCCCAGCATTTT

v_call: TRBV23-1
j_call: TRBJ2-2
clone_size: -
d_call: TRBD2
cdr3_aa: CASSPLAGGANTGELFF
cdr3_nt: TGCGCCAGCAGTCCCCTAGCGGGGGGGGCCAACACCGGGGAGCTGTTTTTT

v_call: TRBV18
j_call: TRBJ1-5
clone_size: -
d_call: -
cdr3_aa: CASRGANQPQHF
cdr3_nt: TGTGCCAGCAGGGGTGCCAATCAGCCCCAGCATTTT

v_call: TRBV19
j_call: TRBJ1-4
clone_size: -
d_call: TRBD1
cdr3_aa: CASSAGTGVEKLFF
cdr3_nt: TGTGCCAGTAGTGCCGGGACAGGGGTTGAAAAACTGTTTTTT

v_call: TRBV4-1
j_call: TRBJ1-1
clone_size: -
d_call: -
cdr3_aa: CASSPPGADTEAFF
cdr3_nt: TGCGCCAGCAGCCCCCCAGGGGCGGACACTGAAGCTTTCTTT

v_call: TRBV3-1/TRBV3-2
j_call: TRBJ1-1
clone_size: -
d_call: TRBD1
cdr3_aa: CASSQWDRLSRGAFF
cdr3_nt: TGTGCCAGCAGCCAGTGGGACAGGTTGAGTCGCGGAGCTTTCTTT

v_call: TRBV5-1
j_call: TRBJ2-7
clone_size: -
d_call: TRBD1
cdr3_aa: CASRQGGYEQYF
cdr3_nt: TGCGCCAGCCGACAGGGGGGATACGAGCAGTACTTC

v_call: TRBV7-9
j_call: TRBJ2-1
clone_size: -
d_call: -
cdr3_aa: CASILGTQGSYNEQFF
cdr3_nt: TGTGCCAGCATCCTCGGGACACAAGGGAGCTACAATGAGCAGTTCTTC

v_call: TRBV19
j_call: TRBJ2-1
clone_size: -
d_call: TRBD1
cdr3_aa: CASKRQGAINEQFF
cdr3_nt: TGTGCCAGTAAAAGGCAGGGGGCGATTAATGAGCAGTTCTTC

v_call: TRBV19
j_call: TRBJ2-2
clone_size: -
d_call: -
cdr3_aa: CASSTARGSGELFF
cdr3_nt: TGTGCCAGTAGTACCGCCCGGGGGAGCGGGGAGCTGTTTTTT

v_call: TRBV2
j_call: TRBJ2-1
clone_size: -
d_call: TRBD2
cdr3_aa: CASSRTSLLTTDNEQFF
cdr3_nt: TGTGCCAGCAGTAGGACTAGCCTTCTTACAACAGACAATGAGCAGTTCTTC

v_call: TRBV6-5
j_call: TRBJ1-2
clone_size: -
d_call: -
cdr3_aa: CAFQREGGGYGYTF
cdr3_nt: TGTGCCTTCCAAAGAGAGGGTGGTGGGTATGGCTACACCTTC

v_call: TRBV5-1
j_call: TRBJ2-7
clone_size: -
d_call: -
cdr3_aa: CASSSYPPDVGYEQYF
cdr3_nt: TGCGCCAGCAGCTCCTACCCCCCGGACGTAGGCTACGAGCAGTACTTC

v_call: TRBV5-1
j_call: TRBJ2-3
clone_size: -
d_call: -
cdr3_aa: CASSPGPVGTDTQYF
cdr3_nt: TGCGCCAGCAGCCCGGGGCCAGTGGGCACAGATACGCAGTATTTT

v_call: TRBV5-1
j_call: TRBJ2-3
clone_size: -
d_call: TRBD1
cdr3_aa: CASRETQGVTDTQYF
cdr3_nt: TGCGCCAGCCGCGAGACCCAGGGGGTCACAGATACGCAGTATTTT

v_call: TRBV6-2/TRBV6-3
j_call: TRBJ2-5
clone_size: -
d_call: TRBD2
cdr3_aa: CASSSGLGLETQYF
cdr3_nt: TGTGCCAGCAGTTCTGGACTAGGTTTGGAGACCCAGTACTTC

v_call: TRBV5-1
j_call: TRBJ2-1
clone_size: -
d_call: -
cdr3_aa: CASSLESWGYEQFF
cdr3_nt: TGCGCCAGCAGCTTGGAGTCTTGGGGGTATGAGCAGTTCTTC

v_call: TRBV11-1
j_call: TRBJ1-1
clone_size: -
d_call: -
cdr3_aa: CASSFSTLNTEAFF
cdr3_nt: TGTGCCAGCAGCTTTTCCACTTTGAACACTGAAGCTTTCTTT

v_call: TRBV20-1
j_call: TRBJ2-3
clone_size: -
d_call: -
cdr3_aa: CSASGPAIGKVVADTQYF
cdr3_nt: TGCAGTGCTAGTGGGCCTGCGATTGGGAAGGTCGTGGCAGATACGCAGTATTTT

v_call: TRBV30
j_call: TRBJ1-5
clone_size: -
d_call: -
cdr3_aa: CAWSEYYSNQPQHF
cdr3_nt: TGTGCCTGGAGTGAATATTATAGCAATCAGCCCCAGCATTTT

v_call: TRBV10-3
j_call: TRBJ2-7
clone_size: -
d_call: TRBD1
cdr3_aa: CAISPGQVYEQYF
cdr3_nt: TGTGCCATCAGCCCAGGACAGGTGTACGAGCAGTACTTC

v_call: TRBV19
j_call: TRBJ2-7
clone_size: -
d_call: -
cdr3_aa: CASRDVWRHSEQYF
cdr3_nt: TGTGCCAGTAGGGACGTCTGGAGGCATTCCGAGCAGTACTTC

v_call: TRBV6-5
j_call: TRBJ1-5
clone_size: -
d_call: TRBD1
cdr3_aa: CASWDRDQPQHF
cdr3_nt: TGTGCCAGCTGGGACAGGGATCAGCCCCAGCATTTT

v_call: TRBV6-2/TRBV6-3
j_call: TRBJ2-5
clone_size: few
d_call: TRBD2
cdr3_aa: CASSYTVVAGVQETQYF
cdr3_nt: TGTGCCAGCAGTTACACAGTGGTAGCGGGGGTCCAAGAGACCCAGTACTTC

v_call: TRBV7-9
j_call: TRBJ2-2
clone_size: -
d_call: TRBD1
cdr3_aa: CASSAGTGQNTGELFF
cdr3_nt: TGTGCCAGCAGCGCCGGGACAGGCCAGAACACCGGGGAGCTGTTTTTT

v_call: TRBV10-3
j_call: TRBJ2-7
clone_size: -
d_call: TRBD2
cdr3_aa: CAIREPTGGITYEQYF
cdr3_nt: TGTGCCATCAGGGAACCGACGGGGGGGATAACCTACGAGCAGTACTTC

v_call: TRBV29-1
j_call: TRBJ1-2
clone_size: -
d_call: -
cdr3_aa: CSADGNYGYTF
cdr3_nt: TGCAGCGCCGACGGTAACTATGGCTACACCTTC